The sequence of this T cell receptor beta chain was determined in a study of brain T cells in children with intractable seizures. The table came from immunoSEQ multiplex PCR; TCRdb's copy has only in-frame clones and leaves some out. The data contain around 80,000 clones, about 90% of them singletons. This CDR3 is 13 amino acids long. V trimming: 4 bases; J trimming: 8 bases; junction bases outside the gene matches: 5. Per the germline V gene, CDR1 is KGHSH and CDR2 is LQKENI. Study-wide findings and caveats: Only CDR3 sequence similarity suggested viral specificity, without known HCMV serostatus. Pre-surgery blood may have been undersampled, hiding some clones.

Only cases whose brain tissue showed the highest T cell transcript signatures were sequenced. Before surgery, patients took at least one anti-epileptic drug. This clone appeared a single time. Its antigen is not identified. This chain links TRBV18 with TRBJ1-2, with 9 bases identical to TRBD1. This receptor was taken from a girl aged 2 to 10 with Rasmussen encephalitis and intractable seizures. The sample in question was peripheral blood, obtained at surgery. CDR3: CASSLGQGGGYTF. The DNA for the CDR3 is TGTGCCAGCTCACTGGGACAGGGAGGCGGCTACACCTTC. Combining the CDR3 with reference TRBV18 and TRBJ1-2 gives the whole variable domain NAGVMQNPRHLVRRRGQEARLRCSPMKGHSHVYWYRQLPEEGLKFMVYLQKENIIDESGMPKERFSAEFPKEGPSILRIQQVVRGDSAAYFCASSLGQGGGYTFGSGTRLTVV.